This T cell receptor (beta chain) was captured by sequencing in a study of blood T cell repertoires in COVID-19. As for the study in general: The study drew acute and convalescent COVID-19 samples from the United States, Italy and Spain. T cells, B-cell-depleted T cells, or PBMCs supplied cDNA or gDNA.

As handled by the study authors: Cell counts per sample came from amplifying reference gene primers. The data were produced by immunoSEQ multiplex PCR, yet TCRdb's version contains in-frame clones alone and is incomplete. The DNA was the basis for D and trimming; V, J and clone size are from that table. The table lists some 200,000 clones, 80% to 90% of them singletons. The sequencing sample was made of peripheral blood. The sequence derives from a man between 18 and 29 years old with active or convalescent COVID-19.

CDR3 coding DNA: TGTGCCAGCAGTGCTCAGGGGAACTATGGCTACACCTTC. Protein product: CASSAQGNYGYTF. The rearrangement links TRBV6-4 to TRBJ1-2; D might be TRBD1 (6 bases). The germline V and J ends were trimmed by 4 bases and 2 bases, with 8 bases remaining between them. CDR3 size: 13 residues. CDR1 is MRHNA and CDR2 is SNTAGT in the germline V gene.